This passage covers 20 T cell receptor beta chains from one sample sequenced in a study of Graves' ophthalmopathy and Graves' hyperthyroidism. Amplification of the TCR beta CDR3 regions used RNA transcripts (as template). Following a first-round RT-PCR that used HTBI primers, a second-round multiplex PCR was carried out. Via MiXCR, TCRdb re-called the multiplex PCR reads, giving one row per CDR3 protein. This sample yields 600,000 to 700,000 distinct CDR3 sequences, of which about 38% are seen a single time; more than 3% belongs to the top ten. The specimen was peripheral blood. These receptor sequences come from an adult man with Graves' ophthalmopathy.

This clonotype was detected only a few times. The chain recombines TRBV5-8 with TRBJ2-2, with a weak D call TRBD2 (6 bases). V was clipped by 6 bases and J by 6 bases, with 21 bases between them. The CDR3 runs to 16 residues. In germline, CDR1 is SGHTS, CDR2 YDEGEE. The CDR3 loop is CASNPVVAERPGELFF. In DNA form, the CDR3 reads TGTGCCAGCAACCCCGTGGTAGCGGAAAGGCCCGGGGAGCTGTTTTTT.

This clonotype was counted many times. This chain uses TRBV24-1 with TRBJ2-5; 8 bases match TRBD2. The CDR3 loop spans 17 amino acids. Germline CDR1 and CDR2: KGHDR and SFDVKD. Trimming at V came to 7 bases and at J to 4 bases, leaving 16 bases not matched to a gene. Here the CDR3 reads CATSPGAGGGIGETQYF. CDR3 sequence (DNA): TGTGCCACCAGCCCGGGGGCGGGGGGAGGGATCGGAGAGACCCAGTACTTC.

There are many counts of this clonotype. The rearrangement joins TRBV7-9 to TRBJ1-2, with D possibly matching TRBD1 (5 bases). The CDR3 length is 16 residues. Germline loops: CDR1 SEHNR, CDR2 FQNEAQ (reference sequence). The V gene lost 2 bases and the J gene lost 6 bases, with 19 bases spanning the gap. CDR3 region: CASSLRDRGGLHGYTF. In DNA form, the CDR3 reads TGTGCCAGCAGCTTAAGGGACCGCGGGGGGTTACATGGCTACACCTTC. Filled out from reference TRBV7-9 and TRBJ1-2, the complete variable domain reads DTGVSQNPRHKITKRGQNVTFRCDPISEHNRLYWYRQTLGQGPEFLTYFQNEAQLEKSRLLSDRFSAERPKGSFSTLEIQRTEQGDSAMYLCASSLRDRGGLHGYTFGSGTRLTVV.

In this sample, this clonotype turned up many times. The chain carries TRBV9 and TRBJ1-1, with 8 bases that match TRBD1. CDR1 is SGDLS and CDR2 is YYNGEE in the germline V gene. V trimming: 0 bases; J trimming: 4 bases; junction bases outside the gene matches: 2. The CDR3 has 14 residues. CDR3 coding DNA: TGTGCCAGCAGCGTAGGGACAGGGCCCACTGAAGCTTTCTTT. It yields the protein CASSVGTGPTEAFF. Full variable domain (outside the CDR3, taken from reference TRBV9 and TRBJ1-1): DSGVTQTPKHLITATGQRVTLRCSPRSGDLSVYWYQQSLDQGLQFLIQYYNGEERAKGNILERFSAQQFPDLHSELNLSSLELGDSALYFCASSVGTGPTEAFFGQGTRLTVV.

The chain is built from TRBV9 and TRBJ1-6; 9 nucleotides agree with TRBD1. V gave up 5 bases and J gave up 7 bases; unmatched junction bases: 19. The CDR3 spans 19 residues. CDR1 and CDR2 from the germline V gene are SGDLS and YYNGEE. This chain's CDR3 is CASRKNRGLDFSINSPLHF. The CDR3 DNA reads as TGTGCCAGCAGGAAAAACAGGGGGCTAGACTTTTCTATAAATTCACCCCTCCACTTT.

CDR3: CASSYSVLSTYEQYF. Here the CDR3 DNA reads TGTGCCAGCAGTTACTCGGTCCTTAGTACCTACGAGCAGTACTTC. The V gene is TRBV6-1, the J gene TRBJ2-7; D not certain. The CDR3 consists of 15 residues. In germline, CDR1 is MNHNS, CDR2 SASEGT. The V and J ends lost 5 bases and 2 bases respectively, with 16 bases between them.

This clonotype has a handful of counts. At one of its ends the junction is not consistent with the germline gene, which may arise from a read error. This chain uses TRBV6-5 with TRBJ2-1; D ambiguous. This CDR3 region has 13 residues. Germline CDR1 and CDR2: MNHEY and SVGAGI. The CDR3 DNA is TGTGCCAGCAGTGACTCGGGTAGCAATGAGCAGTTCTTC. This encodes CASSDSGSNEQFF.

The V and J genes are TRBV12-3 or TRBV12-4 and TRBJ1-1, with 8 bases matching TRBD1. This CDR3 has 14 residues. V lost 6 bases and J lost 7; bases outside the gene matches: 10. This CDR3 is CASSLRGRLVEAFF. The CDR3 region has the DNA TGTGCCAGCAGCCTCAGGGGGCGTCTGGTTGAAGCTTTCTTT.

This rearrangement joins TRBV20-1 to TRBJ2-1; D uncertain. Trimming removed 0 bases from V and 9 bases from J, with 15 bases in between. There are 14 residues in the CDR3. The V gene's germline CDR1 is DFQATT and CDR2 SNEGSKA (reference sequence). CDR3 nucleotides: TGCAGTGCTAGAGAGACGGGTTCGACCGGTGAGCAGTTCTTC. It specifies CSARETGSTGEQFF.

This chain uses TRBV25-1 with TRBJ2-7, with 7 bases fitting TRBD1. Germline V gene sequence: CDR1 MGHDK, CDR2 SYGVNS. The CDR3 runs 13 residues. V trimming: 6 bases; J trimming: 3 bases; junction bases outside the gene matches: 5. The CDR3 is CASSLTGYYEQYF. The CDR3 DNA follows: TGTGCCAGCAGCCTGACAGGGTACTACGAGCAGTACTTC.

Ten or more counts support this clonotype. The chain uses TRBV7-2 and TRBJ1-2, with 11 bases fitting TRBD1. V lost 0 bases and J lost 1; bases outside the gene matches: 7. CDR1 is SGHTA and CDR2 is FQGNSA in the germline V gene. The CDR3 sequence is 18 residues long. Here the CDR3 reads CASSLARDRGIHNYGYTF. The CDR3 nucleotides read TGTGCCAGCAGCTTAGCGCGGGACAGGGGGATCCATAACTATGGCTACACCTTC.

This clonotype was counted at least ten times. V gene TRBV3-1 combines with J gene TRBJ2-5; D ambiguous. Looked up from germline, CDR1 is LGHDT and CDR2 is YNNKEL (reference sequence). The CDR3 sequence is 11 residues long. Trimming cost V 2 bases and J 7 bases, with 5 bases left between them. As DNA, the CDR3 is TGTGCCAGCAGCCAATGGTCGACCCAGTACTTC. Protein product: CASSQWSTQYF.

This clonotype was seen many times. CDR3 nucleotide sequence: TGTGCCAGCAGCCAAGTTCGGACGGGAGAAGCTTTCTTT. It encodes CASSQVRTGEAFF. This sequence joins TRBV14 and TRBJ1-1; D unclear. Per the germline V gene, CDR1 is SGHDN and CDR2 is FVKESK. The CDR3 sequence is 13 residues long. Between the trimmed V and J ends, which lost 1 base and 8 bases, there was a span of 11 bases.

A few counts support this clonotype. The V gene is TRBV6-1, the J gene TRBJ1-5; no clear D gene. Trimming took off 5 bases at V and 5 bases at J, with 10 bases between the two ends. CDR1 and CDR2 from the germline V gene are MNHNS and SASEGT. The CDR3 length is 13 residues. The CDR3 DNA reads as TGTGCCAGCAGTTTAGAACCCTATCAGCCCCAGCATTTT. Amino acid sequence: CASSLEPYQPQHF.

In its sample, this clonotype was seen many times. The genes are TRBV19 and TRBJ2-7, with 8 bases fitting TRBD2. J gave up 3 bases and V 5 bases, and 9 bases lay outside the gene matches. Per germline, CDR1 LNHDA and CDR2 SQIVND (reference sequence). CDR3 length equals 15 residues. CDR3 DNA sequence: TGTGCCAGTAGTTATAGCGGGATAGGGCTCTACGAGCAGTACTTC. Residues: CASSYSGIGLYEQYF.

This rearrangement joins TRBV25-1 to TRBJ2-5; the D is unclear. CDR3 length equals 14 residues. Trimming shortened V by 4 bases and J by 1 base, and 10 bases separated the two germline ends. The germline gives CDR1 MGHDK, CDR2 SYGVNS. The chain's CDR3 is CASSGQEIQETQYF. The CDR3 DNA follows: TGTGCCAGCAGTGGTCAGGAGATCCAAGAGACCCAGTACTTC.

This clonotype was counted at least ten times. The CDR3 bases are TGTGCCAGCAGCTTCGACGCAGGGGTAGAAAAACTGTTTTTT. Protein product: CASSFDAGVEKLFF. This chain joins TRBV7-9 and TRBJ1-4; weak D call: TRBD1 (6 bases). The V end lost 3 bases, the J end lost 8 bases, and 13 bases lay between the germline ends. CDR3 size: 14 residues. The germline CDR1 and CDR2 sequences are SEHNR and FQNEAQ (reference sequence).

In this sample, this clonotype turned up many times. The chain has TRBV27 and TRBJ2-5; a weak D match, TRBD2 (6 bases). The CDR3 totals 13 residues. Germline V lookup: CDR1 MNHEY, CDR2 SMNVEV (reference sequence). Between the trimmed V and J ends, which lost 6 bases and 9 bases, there was a span of 17 bases. The CDR3: CASSSPGTGAQYF. The CDR3 DNA sequence: TGTGCCAGCAGCTCCCCAGGAACGGGGGCCCAGTACTTC.

Remarks on this clonotype: A much larger clone lies a single base off, so this may be a read error. V usage is TRBV7-9 and J usage is TRBJ2-6; D is unresolved. This CDR3 spans 16 amino acids. Germline CDR1 is SEHNR and CDR2 is FQNEAQ (reference sequence). CDR3: CVSSQDWNSGANVLTF. DNA of the CDR3: TGTGTCAGCAGCCAAGATTGGAATTCTGGGGCCAACGTCCTGACTTTC.

With regard to this clonotype: A read error may account for a junction end that differs from germline. V usage is TRBV7-8 and J usage is TRBJ2-5, with 10 bases aligning to TRBD1. The length of the CDR3 is 17 residues. Germline V gene data show CDR1 as SGHVS and CDR2 as FQNEAQ. CDR3 in DNA: TGTGTCAGCAGTCTTCAATCCGGGACAGGGGCAGGGGAGACCCAGTACTTC. It codes for CVSSLQSGTGAGETQYF.